The 3 T cell receptor beta chains listed next were all sequenced from one sample in a study of blood T cell repertoires in COVID-19. Assay: immunoSEQ multiplex PCR; the TCRdb copy retains only in-frame clones and omits some. The profile shows a few hundred thousand clones, about 85% of them singletons. Sequenced material: peripheral blood. Every receptor here comes from a human donor with COVID-19, enrolled during active disease. The donor label of this sample is uncertain.

This chain joins TRBV3-1 (or the pseudogene TRBV3-2) and TRBJ2-6; 10 nucleotides match TRBD1. Per germline, CDR1 LGHDT and CDR2 YNNKEL (reference sequence). This CDR3 has 20 amino acids. V lost 4 bases and J lost 2; bases outside the gene matches: 14. The CDR3 DNA sequence: TGTGCCAGCAGCCCAAAACGGTTGCCCGGGACAGGGGCTGGGGCCAACGTCCTGACTTTC. It yields the protein CASSPKRLPGTGAGANVLTF.

This chain connects TRBV6-2 or TRBV6-3 to TRBJ2-2, with D tentatively TRBD2 (6 bases). The CDR3 sequence is 13 residues long. Trimming removed 6 bases at V and 7 bases at J, with 12 bases between. Germline V CDR1 and CDR2: MNHEY, SVGEGT. The CDR3 region is CASSPTAGGELFF. The CDR3 nucleotides are TGTGCCAGCAGCCCCACAGCGGGCGGGGAGCTGTTTTTT.

The V call is TRBV9, the J call TRBJ1-2; 8 nucleotides align to TRBD1. Germline V gene lookup returns CDR1 SGDLS and CDR2 YYNGEE. The CDR3 extends over 16 amino acids. V trimming: 3 bases; J trimming: 4 bases; junction bases outside the gene matches: 11. The CDR3 DNA reads TGTGCCAGCAGCGCAGTTACAGGGGGTATCCCCTATGGCTACACCTTC. Its translation: CASSAVTGGIPYGYTF.